The rows below give T cell receptor beta chains drawn from one sample of a study of blood T cells in healthy people across ages. Via MiXCR, TCRdb re-called the 5' RACE reads, giving one row per CDR3 protein. This sample has 590,000 or so distinct CDR3 sequences, with about 30% found just once. Sequenced input: blood. These receptor sequences come from a woman of 80 years or more in good health. Both conserved end residues are part of each CDR3. Fields, in order: D gene, V gene, clone size, J gene, CDR3 DNA, CDR3 protein. D genes are given only for firm matches. Not every row has a clone size; where given, it reads once, few, many or a size class.

>TRBD1|TRBV4-3|-|TRBJ1-2
TGCGCCAGCAGCTTGGAGGGGACAGCTAACTATGGCTACACCTTC
CASSLEGTANYGYTF
>-|TRBV27|-|TRBJ2-3
TGTGCCAGCAGTTTATTATCGATAAGCACAGATACGCAGTATTTT
CASSLLSISTDTQYF
>-|TRBV27|-|TRBJ1-4
TGTGCCAGCAGTTCTACAGGCCTCGGGGGTGAAAAACTGTTTTTT
CASSSTGLGGEKLFF
>TRBD2|TRBV11-2|many|TRBJ2-5
TGTGCCAGCAGCCTCGGGACTAGCGGGGCATCAGGGGAGACCCAGTACTTC
CASSLGTSGASGETQYF
>-|TRBV3-1|-|TRBJ1-2
TGTGCCAGCAGCCAAGATTGGGGGACATATGGCTACACCTTC
CASSQDWGTYGYTF
>TRBD1|TRBV29-1|few|TRBJ2-7
TGCAGCGGGGGCGGGACAGGGAACTACAATGAGCAGTACTTC
CSGGGTGNYNEQYF
>TRBD1|TRBV10-3|many|TRBJ1-5
TGTGCCATCAGTGAGTCGGGACAGGGGGCGAGGACTCAGCCCCAGCATTTT
CAISESGQGARTQPQHF
>-|TRBV18|-|TRBJ1-5
TGTGCCAGCTCACCATCCCGGACAGACAGTTTTAGCAATCAGCCCCAGCATTTT
CASSPSRTDSFSNQPQHF
>-|TRBV29-1|many|TRBJ2-3
TGCAGCGTTGACCCAAGGCTGAGAGGCACAGATACGCAGTATTTT
CSVDPRLRGTDTQYF
>-|TRBV12-3/TRBV12-4|-|TRBJ2-3
TGTGCCAGCAGTCAACTAGTTAGAACAGATACGCAGTATTTT
CASSQLVRTDTQYF
>-|TRBV25-1|few|TRBJ1-2
TGTGCCAGCAGAGAGGGTCGTGGTGGCTACACCTTC
CASREGRGGYTF
>-|TRBV28|many|TRBJ1-2
TGTGCCAGCAGTTTACCGGGGCTTGGCTACACCTTC
CASSLPGLGYTF
>-|TRBV12-3/TRBV12-4|many|TRBJ1-1
TGTGCCAGCACCCCGCAGGTTGGTGCGAACACTGAAGCTTTCTTT
CASTPQVGANTEAFF
>-|TRBV5-1|many|TRBJ2-1
TGCGCCAGCAGCTCGGAGTTAAGCTCCTACAATGAGCAGTTCTTC
CASSSELSSYNEQFF
>-|TRBV5-1|many|TRBJ1-2
TGCGCCAGCAGCTTTTCGGGGGGACGGAGCTATGGCTACACCTTC
CASSFSGGRSYGYTF
>TRBD1|TRBV5-1|once|TRBJ2-7
TGCGCCAGCAGCTTGGGCTCTACAGGGGACCCCTACGAGCAGTACTTC
CASSLGSTGDPYEQYF
>-|TRBV9|many|TRBJ1-2
TGTGCCAGCAGCGTAGCCAGCCGGACAGTCTATGGCTACACCTTC
CASSVASRTVYGYTF
>TRBD2|TRBV10-3|-|TRBJ2-3
TGTGCCATCAGTGGGGGCGGGGGACGGGAAGGGAGTATGATTCGCACAGATACGCAGTATTTT
CAISGGGGREGSMIRTDTQYF
>TRBD1|TRBV4-1|many|TRBJ1-2
TGCGCCAGCAGCCGTCTTCAGGGGGCTCGGGGCTACACCTTC
CASSRLQGARGYTF
>-|TRBV5-6|many|TRBJ1-4
TGTGCCAGCAGCTTGGTTGAGGGTAATGAAAAACTGTTTTTT
CASSLVEGNEKLFF
>-|TRBV5-1|many|TRBJ2-7
TGCGCCAGCCGGGGGGAGACAGGGGTCTACGAGCAGTACTTC
CASRGETGVYEQYF
>-|TRBV30|-|TRBJ1-2
TGTGCCTGGAGTCTGGGGGGGTTTCAAGGCTACACCTTC
CAWSLGGFQGYTF
>-|TRBV5-1|-|TRBJ2-3
TGCGCCAGCAGTTCACAGGGCGGCCTTAACACAGATACGCAGTATTTT
CASSSQGGLNTDTQYF
>TRBD1|TRBV3-1|few|TRBJ2-3
TGTGCCAGCAGCCAGAGACAGGGCTCTAGCACAGATACGCAGTATTTT
CASSQRQGSSTDTQYF
>TRBD1|TRBV5-1|-|TRBJ2-7
TGCGCCAGCAGCTTGGACCCCGGGACAGGAGCCTACGAGCAGTACTTC
CASSLDPGTGAYEQYF
>-|TRBV11-2|once|TRBJ2-2
TGTGCCGGCAGCCACCTCGGACAGTTCACCGGGGAGCTGTTTTTT
CAGSHLGQFTGELFF
>TRBD2|TRBV2|many|TRBJ2-1
TGTGCCAGCAGCCCGGGACTAGCGGCTAAGGAGCAGTTCTTC
CASSPGLAAKEQFF
>TRBD2|TRBV5-1|-|TRBJ2-1
TGCGCCAGCAGCTTAGAGGTAGCGGGGTCCCCCCCCTACAATGAGCAGTTCTTC
CASSLEVAGSPPYNEQFF
>-|TRBV7-3|many|TRBJ2-1
TGTGCCAGCAGCTTAACGCGGGGCAATGAGCAGTTCTTC
CASSLTRGNEQFF
>-|TRBV6-5|-|TRBJ1-5
TGTGCCAGCAGTGCAGCCCTAGATCAGCCCCAGCATTTT
CASSAALDQPQHF
>TRBD1|TRBV5-1|-|TRBJ1-1
TGCGCCAGCAGCTTGAATTTCGGGACAGGGGTCCTGAACACTGAAGCTTTCTTT
CASSLNFGTGVLNTEAFF
>-|TRBV3-1|-|TRBJ1-1
TGTGCCAGCAGCCAGGGGTCCAGAGCCACTGAAGCTTTCTTT
CASSQGSRATEAFF
>TRBD2|TRBV7-7|many|TRBJ2-5
TGTGCTAGCAGCTTAGCCGCGGGGGGTATAGAGACCCAGTACTTC
CASSLAAGGIETQYF
>TRBD2|TRBV7-2|-|TRBJ2-1
TGTGCCAGCAGTGAACTAGCGGGGGGGGGCAATGAGCAGTTCTTC
CASSELAGGGNEQFF
>TRBD1|TRBV6-1|many|TRBJ1-5
TGTGCCAGCATTACCTCGGGACAGGGGAATCAGCCCCAGCATTTT
CASITSGQGNQPQHF
>-|TRBV7-2|many|TRBJ2-3
TGTGCCAGCAGCTTAGCGTTACGGGACACGAATACGCAGTATTTT
CASSLALRDTNTQYF
>-|TRBV6-5|many|TRBJ2-4
TGTGCCAGCAGTACCCACGCCGGGGGCATTCAGTACTTC
CASSTHAGGIQYF
>-|TRBV10-3|-|TRBJ2-5
TGTGCCATCAGTGACGGCCGGACGGGGCGGCCGGAGACCCAGTACTTC
CAISDGRTGRPETQYF